This T cell receptor beta chain was profiled in a study of OX40 agonist ivuxolimab in advanced cancers. The overall study: Across the patients, intravenous ivuxolimab was delivered every 2 weeks at 0.01 to 10 mg/kg.

If patients had autoimmune disease history or systemic immunosuppression, they were excluded. Drawing of blood for sampling happened at baseline, at cycle 4 day 1, and at cycle 7 day 1. This clone was seen more than once but under ten times. Its antigen is unidentified. The table came from immunoSEQ multiplex PCR; TCRdb's copy has only in-frame clones and leaves some out. Of 15,000 to 20,000 clones in the sample, 80% to 85% were seen once. Findings of the study overall: Doses of 0.1 to 3.0 mg/kg were accompanied by clonal expansion of CD4+ and CD8+ blood T cells by week 6.

V dropped 3 bases and J dropped 8 bases, with 8 bases sitting between them. Germline V gene lookup returns CDR1 SGHDN and CDR2 FVKESK. This CDR3 comprises 12 residues. The chain links TRBV14 to TRBJ2-1; D is undetermined. This TCR derives from an adult with an advanced solid tumor such as melanoma, head and neck, liver or kidney cancer. The sample here was CD4+ or CD8+ T cells sorted from blood, taken in a trial of the OX40 agonist ivuxolimab. CDR3 sequence: CASSQDLHEQFF. CDR3 in DNA: TGTGCCAGCAGCCAGGATTTGCATGAGCAGTTCTTC.